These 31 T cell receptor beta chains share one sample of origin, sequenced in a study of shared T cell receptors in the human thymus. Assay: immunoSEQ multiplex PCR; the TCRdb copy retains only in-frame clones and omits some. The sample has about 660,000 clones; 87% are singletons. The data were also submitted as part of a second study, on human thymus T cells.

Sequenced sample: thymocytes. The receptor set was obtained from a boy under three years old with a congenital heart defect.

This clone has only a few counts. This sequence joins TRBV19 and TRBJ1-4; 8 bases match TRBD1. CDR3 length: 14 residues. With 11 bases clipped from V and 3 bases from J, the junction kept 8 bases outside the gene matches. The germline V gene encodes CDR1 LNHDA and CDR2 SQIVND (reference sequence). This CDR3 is CASKGQDSNEKLFF. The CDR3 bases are TGTGCCTCCAAGGGACAGGACTCTAATGAAAAACTGTTTTTT. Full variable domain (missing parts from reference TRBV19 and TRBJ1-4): DGGITQSPKYLFRKEGQNVTLSCEQNLNHDAMYWYRQDPGQGLRLIYYSQIVNDFQKGDIAEGYSVSREKKESFPLTVTSAQKNPTAFYLCASKGQDSNEKLFFGSGTQLSVL.

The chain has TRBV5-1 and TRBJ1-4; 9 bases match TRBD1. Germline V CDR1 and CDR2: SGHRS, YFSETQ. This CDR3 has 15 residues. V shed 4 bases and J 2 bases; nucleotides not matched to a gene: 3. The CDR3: CASSPGQGTNEKLFF. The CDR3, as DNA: TGCGCCAGCAGCCCAGGACAGGGGACTAATGAAAAACTGTTTTTT.

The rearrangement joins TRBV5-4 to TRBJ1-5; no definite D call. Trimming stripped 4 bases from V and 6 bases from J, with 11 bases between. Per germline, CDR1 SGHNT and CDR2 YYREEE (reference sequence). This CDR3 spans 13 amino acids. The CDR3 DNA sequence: TGTGCCAGCAGCCCCGATGGCTCTCAGCCCCAGCATTTT. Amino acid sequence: CASSPDGSQPQHF.

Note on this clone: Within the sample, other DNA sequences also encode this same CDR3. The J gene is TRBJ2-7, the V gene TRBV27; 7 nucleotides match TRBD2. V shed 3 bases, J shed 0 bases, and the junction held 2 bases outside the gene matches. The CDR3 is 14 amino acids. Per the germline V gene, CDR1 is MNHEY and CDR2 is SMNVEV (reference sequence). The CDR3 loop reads CASSFGGSSYEQYF. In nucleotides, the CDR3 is TGTGCCAGCAGTTTCGGGGGGAGCTCCTACGAGCAGTACTTC.

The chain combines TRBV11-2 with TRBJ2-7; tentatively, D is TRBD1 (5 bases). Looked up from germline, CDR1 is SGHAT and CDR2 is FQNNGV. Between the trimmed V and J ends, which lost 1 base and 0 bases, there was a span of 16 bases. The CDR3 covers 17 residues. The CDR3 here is CASSLGPGLPLSYEQYF. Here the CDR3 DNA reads TGTGCCAGCAGCTTAGGGCCAGGGCTTCCCCTCTCCTACGAGCAGTACTTC. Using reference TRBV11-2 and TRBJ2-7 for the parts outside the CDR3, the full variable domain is EAGVAQSPRYKIIEKRQSVAFWCNPISGHATLYWYQQILGQGPKLLIQFQNNGVVDDSQLPKDRFSAERLKGVDSTLKIQPAKLEDSAVYLCASSLGPGLPLSYEQYFGPGTRLTVT.

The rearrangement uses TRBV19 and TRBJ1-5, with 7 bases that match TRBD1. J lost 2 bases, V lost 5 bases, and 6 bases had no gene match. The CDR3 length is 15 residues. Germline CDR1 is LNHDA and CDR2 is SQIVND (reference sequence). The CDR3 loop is CASSPPQGGNQPQHF. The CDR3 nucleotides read TGTGCCAGTAGTCCCCCCCAGGGGGGCAATCAGCCCCAGCATTTT.

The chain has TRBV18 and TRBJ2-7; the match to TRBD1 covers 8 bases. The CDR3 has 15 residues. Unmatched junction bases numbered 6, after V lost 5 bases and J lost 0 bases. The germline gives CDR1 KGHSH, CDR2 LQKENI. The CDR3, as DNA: TGTGCCAGCTCATCCCGACAGGGGCACTCCTACGAGCAGTACTTC. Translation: CASSSRQGHSYEQYF.

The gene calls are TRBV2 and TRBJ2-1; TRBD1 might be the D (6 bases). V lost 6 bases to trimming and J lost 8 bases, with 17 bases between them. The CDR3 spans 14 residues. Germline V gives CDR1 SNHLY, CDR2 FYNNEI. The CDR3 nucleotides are TGTGCCAGCAGAAACAGGGTACGGTATCATGAGCAGTTCTTC. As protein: CASRNRVRYHEQFF.

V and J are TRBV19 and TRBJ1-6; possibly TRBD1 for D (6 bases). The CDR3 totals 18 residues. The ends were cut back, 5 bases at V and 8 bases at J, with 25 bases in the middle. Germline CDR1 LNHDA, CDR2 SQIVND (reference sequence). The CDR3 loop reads CASSAVPSAGEIYSPLHF. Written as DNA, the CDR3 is TGTGCCAGTAGTGCCGTCCCTTCCGCAGGGGAAATCTATTCACCCCTCCACTTT.

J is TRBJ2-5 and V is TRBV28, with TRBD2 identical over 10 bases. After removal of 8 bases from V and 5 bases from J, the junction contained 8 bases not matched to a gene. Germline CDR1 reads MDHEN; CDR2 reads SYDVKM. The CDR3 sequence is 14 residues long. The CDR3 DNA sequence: TGTGCCAGCTTACGAGCGGGGGGGTTCGAGACCCAGTACTTC. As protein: CASLRAGGFETQYF.

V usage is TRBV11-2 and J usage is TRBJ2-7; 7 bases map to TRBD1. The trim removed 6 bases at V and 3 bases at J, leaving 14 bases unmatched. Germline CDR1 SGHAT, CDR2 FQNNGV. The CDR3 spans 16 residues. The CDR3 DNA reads TGTGCCAGCAGACCTGCGAAGGGGGACAGAGACTACGAGCAGTACTTC. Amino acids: CASRPAKGDRDYEQYF.

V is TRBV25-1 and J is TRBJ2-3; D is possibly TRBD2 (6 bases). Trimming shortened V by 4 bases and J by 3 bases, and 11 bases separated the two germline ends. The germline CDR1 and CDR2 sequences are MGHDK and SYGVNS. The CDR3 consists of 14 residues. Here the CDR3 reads CASSGTGTTDTQYF. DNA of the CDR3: TGTGCCAGCAGTGGCACCGGGACTACAGATACGCAGTATTTT.

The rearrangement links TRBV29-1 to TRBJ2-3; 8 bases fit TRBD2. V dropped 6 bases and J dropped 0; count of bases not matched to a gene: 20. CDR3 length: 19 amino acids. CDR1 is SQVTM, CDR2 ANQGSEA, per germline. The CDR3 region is CSVSGSLGLGVSSTDTQYF. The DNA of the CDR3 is TGCAGCGTCTCCGGAAGTTTGGGACTAGGGGTTTCTAGCACAGATACGCAGTATTTT.

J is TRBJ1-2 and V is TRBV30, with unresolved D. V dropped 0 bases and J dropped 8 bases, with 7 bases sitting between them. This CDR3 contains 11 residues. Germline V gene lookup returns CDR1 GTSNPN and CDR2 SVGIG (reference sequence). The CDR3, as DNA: TGTGCCTGGAGTGTCCCCCTGGGCTACACCTTC. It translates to CAWSVPLGYTF.

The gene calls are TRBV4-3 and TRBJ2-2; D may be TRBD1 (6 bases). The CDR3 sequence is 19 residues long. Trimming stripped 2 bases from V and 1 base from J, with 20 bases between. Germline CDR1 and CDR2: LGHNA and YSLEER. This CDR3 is CASSQRDPRDRQNTGELFF. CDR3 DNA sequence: TGCGCCAGCAGCCAAAGGGATCCCCGAGACAGGCAGAACACCGGGGAGCTGTTTTTT.

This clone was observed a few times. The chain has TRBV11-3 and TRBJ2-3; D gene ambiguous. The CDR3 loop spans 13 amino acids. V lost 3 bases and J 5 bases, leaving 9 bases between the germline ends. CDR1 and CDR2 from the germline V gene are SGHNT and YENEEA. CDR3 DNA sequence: TGTGCCAGCAGCTTGGGCTATCTAGATACGCAGTATTTT. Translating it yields CASSLGYLDTQYF.

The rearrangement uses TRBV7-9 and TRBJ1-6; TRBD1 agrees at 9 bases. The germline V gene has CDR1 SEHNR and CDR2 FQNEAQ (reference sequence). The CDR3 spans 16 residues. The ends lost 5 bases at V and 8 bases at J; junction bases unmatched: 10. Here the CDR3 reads CASSARDRARDSPLHF. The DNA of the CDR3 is TGTGCCAGCAGCGCCCGGGACAGGGCTCGGGATTCACCCCTCCACTTT.

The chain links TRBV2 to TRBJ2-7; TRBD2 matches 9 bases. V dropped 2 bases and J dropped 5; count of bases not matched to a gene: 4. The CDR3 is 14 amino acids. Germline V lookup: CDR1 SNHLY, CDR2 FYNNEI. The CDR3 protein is CASSEKGLANEQYF. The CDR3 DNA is TGTGCCAGCAGTGAAAAGGGACTAGCAAACGAGCAGTACTTC.

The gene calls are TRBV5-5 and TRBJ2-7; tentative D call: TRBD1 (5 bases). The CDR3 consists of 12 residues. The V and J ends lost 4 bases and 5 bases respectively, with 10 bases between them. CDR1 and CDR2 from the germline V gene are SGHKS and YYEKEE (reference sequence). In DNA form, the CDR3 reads TGTGCCAGCAGCCTTCCAGGGAACGAGCAGTACTTC. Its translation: CASSLPGNEQYF. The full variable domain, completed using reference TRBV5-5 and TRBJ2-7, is DAGVTQSPTHLIKTRGQQVTLRCSPISGHKSVSWYQQVLGQGPQFIFQYYEKEERGRGNFPDRFSARQFPNYSSELNVNALLLGDSALYLCASSLPGNEQYFGPGTRLTVT.

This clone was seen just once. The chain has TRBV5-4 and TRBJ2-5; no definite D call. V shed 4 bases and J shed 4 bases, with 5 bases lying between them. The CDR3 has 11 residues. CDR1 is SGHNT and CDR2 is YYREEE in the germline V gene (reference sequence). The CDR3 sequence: CASSHLETQYF. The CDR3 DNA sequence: TGTGCCAGCAGCCACTTAGAGACCCAGTACTTC.

This CDR3 reads CASSVGDTQETQYF. CDR3 DNA: TGTGCCAGCAGCGTAGGGGACACCCAAGAGACCCAGTACTTC. The J gene is TRBJ2-5, the V gene TRBV9; D may be TRBD1 (6 bases). Trimming left V 0 bases short and J 1 base short, with 7 bases between. The CDR3 length is 14 residues. CDR1 is SGDLS and CDR2 is YYNGEE in the germline V gene.

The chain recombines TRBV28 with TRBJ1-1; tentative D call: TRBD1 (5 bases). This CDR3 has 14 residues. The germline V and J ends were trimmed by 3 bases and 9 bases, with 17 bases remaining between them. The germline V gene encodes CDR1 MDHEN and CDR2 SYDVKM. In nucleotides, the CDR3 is TGTGCCAGCAGTTTCATGGGGCGTATCGATCAAGCTTTCTTT. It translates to CASSFMGRIDQAFF.

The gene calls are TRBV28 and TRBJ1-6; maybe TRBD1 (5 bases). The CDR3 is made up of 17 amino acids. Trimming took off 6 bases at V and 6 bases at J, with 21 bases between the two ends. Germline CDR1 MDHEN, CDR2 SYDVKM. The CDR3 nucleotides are TGTGCCAGCAGACACTTATGTAGGAGGGGAGGTAATTCACCCCTCCACTTT. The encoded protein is CASRHLCRRGGNSPLHF. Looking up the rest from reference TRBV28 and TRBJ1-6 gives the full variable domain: DVKVTQSSRYLVKRTGEKVFLECVQDMDHENMFWYRQDPGLGLRLIYFSYDVKMKEKGDIPEGYSVSREKKERFSLILESASTNQTSMYLCASRHLCRRGGNSPLHFGNGTRLTVT.

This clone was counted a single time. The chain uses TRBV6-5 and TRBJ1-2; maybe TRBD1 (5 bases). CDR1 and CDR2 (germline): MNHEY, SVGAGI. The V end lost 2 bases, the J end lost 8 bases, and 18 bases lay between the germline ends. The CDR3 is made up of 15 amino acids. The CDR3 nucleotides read TGTGCCAGCAGTTACAGGGCGGGACGAGAGGACGGCTACACCTTC. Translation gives CASSYRAGREDGYTF.

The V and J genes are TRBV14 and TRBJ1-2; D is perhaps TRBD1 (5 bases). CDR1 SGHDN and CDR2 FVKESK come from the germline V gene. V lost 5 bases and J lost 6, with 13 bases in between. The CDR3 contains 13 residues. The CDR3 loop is CASSYGGGDGYTF. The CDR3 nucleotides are TGTGCCAGCAGCTACGGGGGAGGGGATGGCTACACCTTC.

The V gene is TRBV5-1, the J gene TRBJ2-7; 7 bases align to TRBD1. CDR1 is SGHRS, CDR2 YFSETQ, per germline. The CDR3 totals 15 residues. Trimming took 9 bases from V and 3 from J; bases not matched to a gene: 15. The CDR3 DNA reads TGCGCCACACAGGGGTACCGAGACGGCCTCTACGAGCAGTACTTC. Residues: CATQGYRDGLYEQYF.

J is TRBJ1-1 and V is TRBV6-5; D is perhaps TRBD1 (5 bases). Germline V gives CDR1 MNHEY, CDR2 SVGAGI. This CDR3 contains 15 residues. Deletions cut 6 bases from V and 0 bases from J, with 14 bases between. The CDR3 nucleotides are TGTGCCAGCAGCCCAGGGTCCCCAATGAACACTGAAGCTTTCTTT. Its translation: CASSPGSPMNTEAFF.

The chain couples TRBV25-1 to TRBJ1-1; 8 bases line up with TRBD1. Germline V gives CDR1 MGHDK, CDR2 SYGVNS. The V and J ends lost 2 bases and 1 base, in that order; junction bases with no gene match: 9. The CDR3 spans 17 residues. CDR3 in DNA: TGTGCCAGCAGTGAAGTAAACAGGGGGGCGGGGAACACTGAAGCTTTCTTT. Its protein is CASSEVNRGAGNTEAFF. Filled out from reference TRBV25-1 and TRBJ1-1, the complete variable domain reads EADIYQTPRYLVIGTGKKITLECSQTMGHDKMYWYQQDPGMELHLIHYSYGVNSTEKGDLSSESTVSRIRTEHFPLTLESARPSHTSQYLCASSEVNRGAGNTEAFFGQGTRLTVV.

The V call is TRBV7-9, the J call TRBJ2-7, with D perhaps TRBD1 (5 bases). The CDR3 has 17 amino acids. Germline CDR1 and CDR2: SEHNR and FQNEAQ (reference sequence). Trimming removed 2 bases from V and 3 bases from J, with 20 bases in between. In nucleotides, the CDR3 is TGTGCCAGCAGCTTACTTCCGGCAGGGCTGAGAGGCTACGAGCAGTACTTC. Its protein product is CASSLLPAGLRGYEQYF.

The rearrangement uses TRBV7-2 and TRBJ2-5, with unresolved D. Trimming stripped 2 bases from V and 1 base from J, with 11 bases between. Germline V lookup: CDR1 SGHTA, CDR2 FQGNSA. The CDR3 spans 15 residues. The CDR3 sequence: CASSLYLGLQETQYF. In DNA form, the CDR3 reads TGTGCCAGCAGCTTATACCTGGGCCTCCAAGAGACCCAGTACTTC. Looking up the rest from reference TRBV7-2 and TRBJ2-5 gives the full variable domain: GAGVSQSPSNKVTEKGKDVELRCDPISGHTALYWYRQSLGQGLEFLIYFQGNSAPDKSGLPSDRFSAERTGGSVSTLTIQRTQQEDSAVYLCASSLYLGLQETQYFGPGTRLLVL.

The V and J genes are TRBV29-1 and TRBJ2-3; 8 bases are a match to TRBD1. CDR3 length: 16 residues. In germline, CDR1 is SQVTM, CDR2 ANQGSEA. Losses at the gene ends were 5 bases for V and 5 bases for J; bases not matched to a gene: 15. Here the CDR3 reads CSVPMRQGRMRDTQYF. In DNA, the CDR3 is TGCAGCGTTCCCATGCGACAGGGGCGGATGCGAGATACGCAGTATTTT.